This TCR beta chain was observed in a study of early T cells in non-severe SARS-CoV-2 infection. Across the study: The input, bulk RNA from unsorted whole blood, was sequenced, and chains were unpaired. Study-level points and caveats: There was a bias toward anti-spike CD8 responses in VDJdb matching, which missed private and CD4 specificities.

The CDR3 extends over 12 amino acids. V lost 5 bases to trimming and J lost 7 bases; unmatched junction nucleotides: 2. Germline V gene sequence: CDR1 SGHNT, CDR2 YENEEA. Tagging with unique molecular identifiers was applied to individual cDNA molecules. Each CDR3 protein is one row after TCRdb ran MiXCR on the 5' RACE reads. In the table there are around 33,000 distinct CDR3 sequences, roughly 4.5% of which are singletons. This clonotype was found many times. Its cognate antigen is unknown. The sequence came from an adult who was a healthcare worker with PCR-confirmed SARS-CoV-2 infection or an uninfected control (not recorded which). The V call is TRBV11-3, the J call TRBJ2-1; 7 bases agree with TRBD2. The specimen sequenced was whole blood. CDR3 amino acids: CASSSGVNEQFF. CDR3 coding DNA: TGTGCCAGCAGCAGCGGGGTAAATGAGCAGTTCTTC.